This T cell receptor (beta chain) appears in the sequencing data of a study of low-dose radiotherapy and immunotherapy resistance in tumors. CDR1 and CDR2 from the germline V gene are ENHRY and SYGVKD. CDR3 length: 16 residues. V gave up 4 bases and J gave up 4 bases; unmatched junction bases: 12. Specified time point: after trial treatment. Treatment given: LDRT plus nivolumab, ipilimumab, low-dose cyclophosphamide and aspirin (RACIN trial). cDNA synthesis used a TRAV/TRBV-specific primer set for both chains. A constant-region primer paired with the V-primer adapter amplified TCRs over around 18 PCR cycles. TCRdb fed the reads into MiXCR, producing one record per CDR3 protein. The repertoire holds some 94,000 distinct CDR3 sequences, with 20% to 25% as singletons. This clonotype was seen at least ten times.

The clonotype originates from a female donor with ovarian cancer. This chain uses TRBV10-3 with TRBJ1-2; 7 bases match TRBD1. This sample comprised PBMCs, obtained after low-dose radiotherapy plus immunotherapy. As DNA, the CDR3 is TGTGCCATCAGTGGAGGCGAAACAGGGGTCGGCTATGGCTACACCTTC. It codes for CAISGGETGVGYGYTF.